The present T cell receptor (beta chain) was sequenced within a study of T cell responses to AZD1222 COVID-19 vaccine. The protocol was immunoSEQ multiplex PCR, while the TCRdb copy is restricted to in-frame clones and leaves out a portion. The data contain roughly 100,000 clones, 80% to 90% of them singletons. Findings and limits, study-wide: Seropositive status at baseline applied to only a handful of AZD1222 recipients.

The germline V and J ends were trimmed by 1 base and 1 base, with 13 bases remaining between them. The CDR3 length is 16 residues. Germline loops: CDR1 KGHSH, CDR2 LQKENI. Worth noting for this clone: The antigen remains undetermined.

Timing groups of about 4 and about 12 weeks for second doses were pooled. The specimen was peripheral blood, collected 28 days after the second AZD1222 dose. V gene TRBV18 combines with J gene TRBJ1-1; D gene ambiguous. The clonotype comes from an adult who received the AZD1222 COVID-19 vaccine. CDR3 nucleotides: TGTGCCAGCTCACCACAACAAATTCGGGCGAACACTGAAGCTTTCTTT. Its translation is CASSPQQIRANTEAFF.